These 22 T cell receptor beta chains were sequenced from one sample in a study of beta chain features in type 1 diabetes. As every portion of the isolated RNA was reverse transcribed, the sequencing read expressed TCRB transcripts. TCRdb keeps only in-frame clones here, not all; method: immunoSEQ multiplex PCR. Here the sample spans 640,000 or so clones, 11% to 15% being singletons. Overall study results and limits: Researchers report that Type 1 diabetes patients had moderately but significantly shorter TCRB CDR3s across all four CD4+ subsets.

These TCRs' antigens remain unknown. The specimen sequenced was naive CD4+ T cells from blood. The receptors were sampled from a man aged 18 to 30 with type 1 diabetes.

The chain joins TRBV4-2 to TRBJ1-2; 9 bases match TRBD1. The CDR3 runs 14 residues. The ends lost 3 bases at V and 11 bases at J; junction bases unmatched: 10. Germline assignment: CDR1 LGHNA and CDR2 YNFKEQ. In nucleotides, the CDR3 is TGTGCCAGCAGCCAGGACAGGGGCGATCGTCTATACACCTTC. It yields the protein CASSQDRGDRLYTF.

The V call is TRBV4-3, the J call TRBJ1-2; perhaps TRBD1 as D (6 bases). Germline V CDR1 and CDR2: LGHNA, YSLEER. The CDR3 sequence is 14 residues long. Between the trimmed V and J ends, which lost 4 bases and 5 bases, there was a span of 14 bases. CDR3 in amino acids: CASSPQTQGYGYTF. The CDR3 DNA reads TGCGCCAGCAGCCCGCAAACACAGGGATATGGCTACACCTTC.

The rearrangement joins TRBV5-1 to TRBJ1-1; D is unresolved. Trimming removed 0 bases from V and 1 base from J, with 10 bases in between. Germline V CDR1 and CDR2: SGHRS, YFSETQ. The length of the CDR3 is 15 residues. The CDR3 spells CASSLGGSRNTEAFF. In DNA, the CDR3 is TGCGCCAGCAGCTTGGGAGGGAGTAGGAACACTGAAGCTTTCTTT.

This clone has only a few counts. This CDR3 is also generated by other DNA sequences in the sample. The DNA of the CDR3 is TGTGCCAGCAGCTTACAGGGGAATCAGCCCCAGCATTTT. Amino acids: CASSLQGNQPQHF. This sequence joins TRBV7-2 and TRBJ1-5, with D maybe TRBD1 (6 bases). This CDR3 comprises 13 residues. Trimming stripped 2 bases from V and 4 bases from J, with 6 bases between. Germline V gene lookup returns CDR1 SGHTA and CDR2 FQGNSA.

V and J are TRBV30 and TRBJ1-5; D unresolved. CDR1 GTSNPN and CDR2 SVGIG come from the germline V gene (reference sequence). The CDR3 contains 15 residues. V dropped 0 bases and J dropped 0 bases, with 9 bases sitting between them. This chain's CDR3 is CAWSVANPSNQPQHF. The CDR3 nucleotides are TGTGCCTGGAGTGTGGCCAACCCTAGCAATCAGCCCCAGCATTTT.

This clone occurred a few times. The genes are TRBV5-1 and TRBJ2-7; 7 nucleotides line up with TRBD2. V trimming: 2 bases; J trimming: 3 bases; junction bases outside the gene matches: 11. The CDR3 is made up of 16 amino acids. Germline CDR1 reads SGHRS; CDR2 reads YFSETQ. The DNA for the CDR3 is TGCGCCAGCAGCTTAGTTGGCGGGAGATTCATCTACGAGCAGTACTTC. Protein sequence: CASSLVGGRFIYEQYF.

The chain carries TRBV30 and TRBJ1-1; D is unclear. There are 13 residues in the CDR3. V was shortened by 1 base and J by 2 bases, with 8 bases between the two germline ends. In germline, CDR1 is GTSNPN, CDR2 SVGIG (reference sequence). The CDR3 sequence is CAWSEQLNTEAFF. Here the CDR3 DNA reads TGTGCCTGGAGTGAACAGTTAAACACTGAAGCTTTCTTT.

This rearrangement joins TRBV4-1 to TRBJ2-7, with D possibly being TRBD2 (5 bases). With 0 bases removed from V and 4 bases from J, the gap between germline ends came to 16 bases. The length of the CDR3 is 16 residues. Germline V gene data show CDR1 as MGHRA and CDR2 as YSYEKL. The CDR3 protein is CASSQEISSVRYEQYF. For the CDR3, the DNA is TGCGCCAGCAGCCAAGAAATAAGTAGCGTCCGTTACGAGCAGTACTTC.

This chain links TRBV28 with TRBJ2-1, with D unresolved. V lost 7 bases and J 4 bases, leaving 17 bases between the germline ends. There are 15 residues in the CDR3. Looked up from germline, CDR1 is MDHEN and CDR2 is SYDVKM. The CDR3 sequence is CASTSGSGNYNEQFF. The CDR3 DNA reads as TGTGCCAGCACCTCAGGATCGGGCAATTACAATGAGCAGTTCTTC.

This clone was picked up a small number of times. The V and J genes are TRBV6-5 and TRBJ2-5, with 9 nucleotides matching TRBD2. After removal of 0 bases from V and 5 bases from J, the junction contained 7 bases not matched to a gene. Germline CDR1 is MNHEY and CDR2 is SVGAGI. The CDR3 is made up of 16 amino acids. The CDR3 loop is CASSYSGTSTSETQYF. CDR3 nucleotide sequence: TGTGCCAGCAGTTACTCCGGGACTAGCACGTCGGAGACCCAGTACTTC.

The chain couples TRBV6-6 to TRBJ2-3, with TRBD2 as a possible D gene (6 bases). The ends were cut back, 3 bases at V and 0 bases at J, with 13 bases in the middle. The CDR3 is made up of 16 amino acids. The V gene's germline CDR1 is MNHNY and CDR2 SVGAGI (reference sequence). The CDR3 sequence is CASSYLSRGSTDTQYF. The CDR3 DNA reads as TGTGCCAGCAGTTATTTGTCGCGGGGAAGCACAGATACGCAGTATTTT.

The chain has TRBV28 and TRBJ1-1; 9 bases are a match to TRBD1. The V gene end was trimmed by 5 bases and the J gene end by 10 bases; junction bases not matched to a gene: 5. This CDR3 has 12 amino acids. CDR1 and CDR2 from the germline V gene are MDHEN and SYDVKM. This CDR3 reads CASSGTGIGAFF. The DNA for the CDR3 is TGTGCCAGCAGTGGGACAGGGATCGGAGCTTTCTTT. The full variable domain, rest sourced from reference TRBV28 and TRBJ1-1, is DVKVTQSSRYLVKRTGEKVFLECVQDMDHENMFWYRQDPGLGLRLIYFSYDVKMKEKGDIPEGYSVSREKKERFSLILESASTNQTSMYLCASSGTGIGAFFGQGTRLTVV.

This clone was seen more than once but under ten times. The chain recombines TRBV7-6 with TRBJ2-7; weak D call: TRBD1 (5 bases). Germline assignment: CDR1 SGHVS and CDR2 FNYEAQ. The length of the CDR3 is 11 residues. V shed 5 bases and J shed 6 bases, with 8 bases lying between them. The CDR3: CASSPGSEQYF. As DNA, the CDR3 is TGTGCCAGCAGCCCAGGGTCCGAGCAGTACTTC.

Comments on this clone: Germline is not matched at one junction end, which may reflect a read error. The rearrangement joins TRBV7-7 to TRBJ2-7; the D is unclear. Germline CDR1 and CDR2: SSHAT and FNYEAQ (reference sequence). CDR3 length: 13 amino acids. The CDR3 sequence: CASSLELTAEQYF. The CDR3 DNA reads TGTGCTAGCAGCTTAGAGCTGACTGCCGAGCAGTACTTC. Together with reference TRBV7-7 and TRBJ2-7, the CDR3 gives the full variable domain: GAGVSQSPRYKVTKRGQDVTLRCDPISSHATLYWYQQALGQGPEFLTYFNYEAQPDKSGLPSDRFSAERPEGSISTLTIQRTEQRDSAMYRCASSLELTAEQYFGPGTRLTVT.

The chain links TRBV6-5 to TRBJ2-4; no definite D call. The CDR3 runs to 13 residues. Trimming cost V 8 bases and J 1 base, with 9 bases left between them. From germline, CDR1 is MNHEY and CDR2 SVGAGI. CDR3 in amino acids: CASSDGAKNIQYF. As DNA, the CDR3 is TGTGCCAGCTCGGATGGGGCCAAAAACATTCAGTACTTC.

Only a few counts were recorded for this clone. The chain couples TRBV7-2 to TRBJ2-5; D remains ambiguous. The V end lost 2 bases, the J end lost 2 bases, and 6 bases lay between the germline ends. The CDR3 totals 13 residues. Germline values: CDR1 SGHTA, CDR2 FQGNSA. The CDR3 protein is CASSLTFQETQYF. CDR3 DNA: TGTGCCAGCAGCTTAACGTTTCAAGAGACCCAGTACTTC. Drawing the rest from reference TRBV7-2 and TRBJ2-5, the complete variable domain is GAGVSQSPSNKVTEKGKDVELRCDPISGHTALYWYRQSLGQGLEFLIYFQGNSAPDKSGLPSDRFSAERTGGSVSTLTIQRTQQEDSAVYLCASSLTFQETQYFGPGTRLLVL.

A word on this clone: The same CDR3 also results from other DNA sequences found in this sample. This chain links TRBV29-1 with TRBJ2-2; D remains ambiguous. The CDR3 is 11 amino acids. The V end was cut by 6 bases, the J end by 1 base, with 3 bases between. Germline V gives CDR1 SQVTM, CDR2 ANQGSEA. The CDR3 is CSVRNTGELFF. CDR3 coding DNA: TGCAGCGTCAGGAACACCGGGGAGCTGTTTTTT.

The chain recombines TRBV6-1 with TRBJ2-7; the D is unclear. The V end lost 2 bases, the J end lost 3 bases, and 11 bases lay between the germline ends. CDR1 and CDR2 from the germline V gene are MNHNS and SASEGT. CDR3 size: 14 residues. CDR3 nucleotide sequence: TGTGCCAGCAGTGAATCTGGGTTTCTCTACGAGCAGTACTTC. Its protein product is CASSESGFLYEQYF.

This clone has just a few counts. This chain joins TRBV2 and TRBJ1-1; no firm D call. Germline lookup yields CDR1 SNHLY and CDR2 FYNNEI. The CDR3 length is 13 residues. Trimming left V 6 bases short and J 0 bases short, with 8 bases between. In DNA form, the CDR3 reads TGTGCCAGCAGAGGAAATTTGAACACTGAAGCTTTCTTT. This translates into CASRGNLNTEAFF.

This chain uses TRBV6-6 with TRBJ1-5; D may be TRBD1 (5 bases). The CDR3 length is 16 residues. Germline values: CDR1 MNHNY, CDR2 SVGAGI (reference sequence). V lost 0 bases, J lost 2 bases, and 11 bases lay in between. DNA for the CDR3: TGTGCCAGCAGTTACTCGCAGGGCCCTGGCAATCAGCCCCAGCATTTT. This encodes CASSYSQGPGNQPQHF.

This clone was detected a few times. The chain has TRBV6-5 and TRBJ2-1, with D uncertain. With 5 bases removed from V and 10 bases from J, the gap between germline ends came to 15 bases. CDR1 is MNHEY and CDR2 is SVGAGI in the germline V gene. The CDR3 extends over 13 amino acids. DNA for the CDR3: TGTGCCAGCAGTCCTCCCGTTGCGCAGGAGCAGTTCTTC. It specifies CASSPPVAQEQFF.

This clone has only a few counts. V gene TRBV9 combines with J gene TRBJ2-7, with 12 bases fitting TRBD1. V lost 4 bases to trimming and J lost 0 bases; unmatched junction nucleotides: 5. The CDR3 spans 16 residues. Germline-derived CDR1 and CDR2 are SGDLS and YYNGEE. The CDR3 is CASSPRGQGASYEQYF. CDR3 DNA sequence: TGTGCCAGCAGCCCTCGGGGACAGGGGGCCTCCTACGAGCAGTACTTC.